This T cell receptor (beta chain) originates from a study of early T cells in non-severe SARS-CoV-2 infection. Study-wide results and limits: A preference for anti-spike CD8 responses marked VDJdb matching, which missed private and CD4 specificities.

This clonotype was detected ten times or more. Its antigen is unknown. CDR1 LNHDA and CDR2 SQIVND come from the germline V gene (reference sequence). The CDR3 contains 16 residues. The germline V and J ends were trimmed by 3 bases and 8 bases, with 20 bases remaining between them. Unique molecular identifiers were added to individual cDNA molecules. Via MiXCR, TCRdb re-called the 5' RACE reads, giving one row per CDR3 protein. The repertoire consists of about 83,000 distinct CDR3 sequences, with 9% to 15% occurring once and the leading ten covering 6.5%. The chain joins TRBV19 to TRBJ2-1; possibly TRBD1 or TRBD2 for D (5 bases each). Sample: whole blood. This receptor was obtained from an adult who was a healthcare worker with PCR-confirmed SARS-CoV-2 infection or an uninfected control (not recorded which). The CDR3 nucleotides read TGTGCCAGTAGTATGGCCGGGGCCCTCCTGGGCTATGAGCAGTTCTTC. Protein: CASSMAGALLGYEQFF.